This T cell receptor beta chain was recorded in a study of cytomegalovirus exposure and HLA in healthy donors. V dropped 3 bases and J dropped 1; count of bases not matched to a gene: 2. The CDR3 extends over 15 amino acids. Germline CDR1 reads MDHEN; CDR2 reads SYDVKM. Comment on this clone: Its antigen is undetermined.

The study's findings and limits: Trimming of TCR beta V- and J-genes showed a link, identified in a later analysis, to a missense DCLRE1C variant. Sequencing likely caused a cluster of highly shared sequence variants. One later analysis reportedly identified an Asian-associated ancestry cluster that showed fewer N-insertions than the roughly 620-donor mean.

This PCR relied on a set of 60 Vbeta primers and 13 Jbeta primers. Original processing notes: Approximately 12 million of about 80 million unique TCR beta chains were shared, per a later count. Sequencing was performed with immunoSEQ multiplex PCR; in TCRdb, only in-frame clones are kept and a portion is missing. For V, J and clone size, that table is used; D and trimming come from the DNA. Here the sample spans some 200,000 clones, around 80% being singletons. Material for sequencing was PBMCs. This sequence originates from a woman between 18 and 29 years old in good health and CMV-seronegative. The V gene is TRBV28, the J gene TRBJ2-5, with 10 bases matching TRBD2. The CDR3 DNA reads as TGTGCCAGCAGTTTTTCTAGCGGGGGCCAAGAGACCCAGTACTTC. As protein: CASSFSSGGQETQYF. Full variable domain (outside the CDR3, taken from reference TRBV28 and TRBJ2-5): DVKVTQSSRYLVKRTGEKVFLECVQDMDHENMFWYRQDPGLGLRLIYFSYDVKMKEKGDIPEGYSVSREKKERFSLILESASTNQTSMYLCASSFSSGGQETQYFGPGTRLLVL.